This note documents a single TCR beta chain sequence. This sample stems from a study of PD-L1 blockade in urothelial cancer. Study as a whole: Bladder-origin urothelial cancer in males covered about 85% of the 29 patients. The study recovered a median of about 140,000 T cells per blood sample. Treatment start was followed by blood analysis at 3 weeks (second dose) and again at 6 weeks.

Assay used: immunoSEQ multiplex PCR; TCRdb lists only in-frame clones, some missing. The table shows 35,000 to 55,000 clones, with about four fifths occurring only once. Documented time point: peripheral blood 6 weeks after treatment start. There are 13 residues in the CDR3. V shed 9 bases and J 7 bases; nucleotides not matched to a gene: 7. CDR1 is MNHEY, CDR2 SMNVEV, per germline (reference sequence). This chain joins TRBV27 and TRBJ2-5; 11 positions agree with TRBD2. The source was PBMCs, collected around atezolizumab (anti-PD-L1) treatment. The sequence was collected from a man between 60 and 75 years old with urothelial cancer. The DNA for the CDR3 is TGTGCCAGTTGGACTAGCGGGTGGGGGACCCAGTACTTC. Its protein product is CASWTSGWGTQYF.